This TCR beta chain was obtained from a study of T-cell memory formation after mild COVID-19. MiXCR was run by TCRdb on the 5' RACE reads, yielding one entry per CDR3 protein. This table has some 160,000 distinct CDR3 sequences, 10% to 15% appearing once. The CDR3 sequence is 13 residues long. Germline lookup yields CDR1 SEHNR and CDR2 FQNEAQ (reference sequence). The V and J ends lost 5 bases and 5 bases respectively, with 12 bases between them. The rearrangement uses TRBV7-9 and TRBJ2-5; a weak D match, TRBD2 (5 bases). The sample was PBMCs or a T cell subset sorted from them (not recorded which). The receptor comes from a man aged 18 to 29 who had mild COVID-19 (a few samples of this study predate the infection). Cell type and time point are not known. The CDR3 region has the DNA TGTGCCAGCAGCCCCGAGGGTTCGGAGACCCAGTACTTC. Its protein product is CASSPEGSETQYF.